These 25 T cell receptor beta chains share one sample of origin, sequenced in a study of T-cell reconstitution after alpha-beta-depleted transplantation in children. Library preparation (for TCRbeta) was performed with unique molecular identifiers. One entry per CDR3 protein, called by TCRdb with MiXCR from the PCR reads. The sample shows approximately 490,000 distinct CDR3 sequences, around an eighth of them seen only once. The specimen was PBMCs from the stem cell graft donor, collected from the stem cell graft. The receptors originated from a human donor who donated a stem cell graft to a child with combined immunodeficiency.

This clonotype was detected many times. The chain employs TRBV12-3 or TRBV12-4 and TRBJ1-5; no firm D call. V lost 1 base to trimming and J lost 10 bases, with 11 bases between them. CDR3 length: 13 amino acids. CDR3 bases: TGTGCCAGCAGTTTAGTGGAGAATTTACCCCAGCATTTT. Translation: CASSLVENLPQHF.

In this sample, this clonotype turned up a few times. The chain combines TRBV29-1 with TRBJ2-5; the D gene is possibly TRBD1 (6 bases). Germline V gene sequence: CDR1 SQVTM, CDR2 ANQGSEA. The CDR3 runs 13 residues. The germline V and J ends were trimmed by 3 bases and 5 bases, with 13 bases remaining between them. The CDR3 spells CSVEWGRGETQYF. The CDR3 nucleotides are TGCAGCGTTGAGTGGGGGCGCGGGGAGACCCAGTACTTC.

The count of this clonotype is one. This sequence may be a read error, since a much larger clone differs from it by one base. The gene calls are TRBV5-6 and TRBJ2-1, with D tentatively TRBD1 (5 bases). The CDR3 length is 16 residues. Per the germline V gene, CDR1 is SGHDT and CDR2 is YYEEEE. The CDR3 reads CAISLYLTGSYNEQFF. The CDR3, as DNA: TGTGCCATCAGCTTGTATCTAACAGGCTCCTACAATGAGCAGTTCTTC.

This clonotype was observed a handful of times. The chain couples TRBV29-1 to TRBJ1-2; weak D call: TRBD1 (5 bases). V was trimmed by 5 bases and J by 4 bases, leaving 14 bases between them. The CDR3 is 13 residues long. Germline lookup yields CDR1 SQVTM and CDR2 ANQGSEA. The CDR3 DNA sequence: TGCAGCGTTACGACAGAGGGTCTCTATGGCTACACCTTC. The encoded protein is CSVTTEGLYGYTF.

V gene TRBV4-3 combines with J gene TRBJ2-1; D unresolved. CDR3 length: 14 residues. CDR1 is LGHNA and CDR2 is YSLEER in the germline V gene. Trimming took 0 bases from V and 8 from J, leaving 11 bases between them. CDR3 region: CASSQEITSDEQFF. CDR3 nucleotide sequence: TGCGCCAGCAGCCAAGAAATCACTTCCGATGAGCAGTTCTTC.

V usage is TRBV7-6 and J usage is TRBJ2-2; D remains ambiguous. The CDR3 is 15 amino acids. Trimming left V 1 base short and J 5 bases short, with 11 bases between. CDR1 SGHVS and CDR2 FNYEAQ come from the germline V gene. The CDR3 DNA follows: TGTGCCAGCAGCTTAGTTCCGGGTAGGACCGGGGAGCTGTTTTTT. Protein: CASSLVPGRTGELFF. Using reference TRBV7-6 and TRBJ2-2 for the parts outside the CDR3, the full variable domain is GAGVSQSPRYKVTKRGQDVALRCDPISGHVSLYWYRQALGQGPEFLTYFNYEAQQDKSGLPNDRFSAERPEGSISTLTIQRTEQRDSAMYRCASSLVPGRTGELFFGEGSRLTVL.

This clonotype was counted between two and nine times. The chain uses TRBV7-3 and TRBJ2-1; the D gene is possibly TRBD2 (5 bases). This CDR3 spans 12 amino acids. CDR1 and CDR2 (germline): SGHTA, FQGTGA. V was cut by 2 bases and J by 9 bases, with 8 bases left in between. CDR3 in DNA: TGTGCCAGCAGCTTATACGCGGGTGAGCAGTTCTTC. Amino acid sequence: CASSLYAGEQFF.

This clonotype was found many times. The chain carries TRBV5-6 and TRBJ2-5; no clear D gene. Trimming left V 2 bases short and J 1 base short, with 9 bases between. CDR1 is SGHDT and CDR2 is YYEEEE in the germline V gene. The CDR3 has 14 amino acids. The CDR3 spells CASSFMYSQETQYF. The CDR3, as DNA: TGTGCCAGCAGCTTTATGTACAGCCAAGAGACCCAGTACTTC.

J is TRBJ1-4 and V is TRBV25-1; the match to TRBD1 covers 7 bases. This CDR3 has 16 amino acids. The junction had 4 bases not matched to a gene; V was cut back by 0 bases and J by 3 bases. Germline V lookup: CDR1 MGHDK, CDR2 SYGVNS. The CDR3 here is CASSEYDRASNEKLFF. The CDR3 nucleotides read TGTGCCAGCAGTGAATATGACAGGGCCTCTAATGAAAAACTGTTTTTT.

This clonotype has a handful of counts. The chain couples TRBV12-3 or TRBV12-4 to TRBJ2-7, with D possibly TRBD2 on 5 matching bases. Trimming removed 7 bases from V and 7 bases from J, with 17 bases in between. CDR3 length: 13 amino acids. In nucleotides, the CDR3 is TGTGCCAGCACCATGGACCCGGGGTGGGAGCAGTACTTC. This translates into CASTMDPGWEQYF.

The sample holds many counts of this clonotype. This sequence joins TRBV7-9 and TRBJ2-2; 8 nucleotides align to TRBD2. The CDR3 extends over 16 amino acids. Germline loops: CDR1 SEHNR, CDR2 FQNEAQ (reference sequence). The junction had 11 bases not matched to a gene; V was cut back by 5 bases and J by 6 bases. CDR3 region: CASSPPGVAGSGELFF. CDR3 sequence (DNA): TGTGCCAGCAGCCCCCCCGGGGTAGCGGGGTCCGGGGAGCTGTTTTTT.

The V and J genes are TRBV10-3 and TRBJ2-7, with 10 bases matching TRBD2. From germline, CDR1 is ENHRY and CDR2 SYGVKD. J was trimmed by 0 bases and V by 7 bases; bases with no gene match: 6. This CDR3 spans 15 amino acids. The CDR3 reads CAITQLAGTSYEQYF. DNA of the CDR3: TGTGCCATCACCCAACTAGCGGGGACCTCCTACGAGCAGTACTTC.

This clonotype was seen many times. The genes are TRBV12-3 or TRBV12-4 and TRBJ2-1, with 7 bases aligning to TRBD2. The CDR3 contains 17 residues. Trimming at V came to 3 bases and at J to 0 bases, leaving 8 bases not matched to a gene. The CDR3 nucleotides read TGTGCCAGCAGTTTTCTGGGGGGAGGGCCCTCCTACAATGAGCAGTTCTTC. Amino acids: CASSFLGGGPSYNEQFF.

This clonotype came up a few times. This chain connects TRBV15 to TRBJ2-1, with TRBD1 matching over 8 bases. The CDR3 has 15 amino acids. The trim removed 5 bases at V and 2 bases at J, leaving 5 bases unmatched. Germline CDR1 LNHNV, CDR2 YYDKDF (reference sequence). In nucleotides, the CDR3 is TGTGCCACCAGCCGCAGGGGGCTGGCCTACAATGAGCAGTTCTTC. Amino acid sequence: CATSRRGLAYNEQFF.

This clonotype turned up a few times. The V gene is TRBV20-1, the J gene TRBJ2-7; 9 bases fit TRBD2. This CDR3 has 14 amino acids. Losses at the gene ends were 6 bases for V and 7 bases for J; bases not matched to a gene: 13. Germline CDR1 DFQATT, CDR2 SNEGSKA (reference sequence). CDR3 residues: CSAGERGATGEQYF. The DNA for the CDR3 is TGCAGTGCCGGGGAGCGGGGGGCTACGGGGGAGCAGTACTTC.

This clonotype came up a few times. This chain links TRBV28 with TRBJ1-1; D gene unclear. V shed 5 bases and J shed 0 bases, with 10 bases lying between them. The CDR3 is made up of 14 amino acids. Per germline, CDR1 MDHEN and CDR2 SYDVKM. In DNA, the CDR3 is TGTGCCAGCAGTCCACTTGGGATGAACACTGAAGCTTTCTTT. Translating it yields CASSPLGMNTEAFF.

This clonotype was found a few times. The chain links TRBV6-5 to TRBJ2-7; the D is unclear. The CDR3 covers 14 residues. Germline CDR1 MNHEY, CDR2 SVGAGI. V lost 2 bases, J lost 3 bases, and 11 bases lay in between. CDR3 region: CASSYGRTVYEQYF. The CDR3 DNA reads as TGTGCCAGCAGTTACGGCAGAACAGTCTACGAGCAGTACTTC.

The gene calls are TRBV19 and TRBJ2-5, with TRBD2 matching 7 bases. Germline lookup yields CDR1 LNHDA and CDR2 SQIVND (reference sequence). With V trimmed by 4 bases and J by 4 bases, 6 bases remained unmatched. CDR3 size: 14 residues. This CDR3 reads CASSKAGSTETQYF. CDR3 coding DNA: TGTGCCAGTAGTAAAGCGGGGAGCACAGAGACCCAGTACTTC. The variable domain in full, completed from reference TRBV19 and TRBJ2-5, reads DGGITQSPKYLFRKEGQNVTLSCEQNLNHDAMYWYRQDPGQGLRLIYYSQIVNDFQKGDIAEGYSVSREKKESFPLTVTSAQKNPTAFYLCASSKAGSTETQYFGPGTRLLVL.

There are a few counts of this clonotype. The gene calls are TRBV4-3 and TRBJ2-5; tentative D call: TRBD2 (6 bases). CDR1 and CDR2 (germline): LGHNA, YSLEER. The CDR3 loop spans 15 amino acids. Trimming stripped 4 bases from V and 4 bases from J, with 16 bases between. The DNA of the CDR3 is TGCGCCAGCAGCCCCCGGGACGGGGGAGCAGAGACCCAGTACTTC. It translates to CASSPRDGGAETQYF.

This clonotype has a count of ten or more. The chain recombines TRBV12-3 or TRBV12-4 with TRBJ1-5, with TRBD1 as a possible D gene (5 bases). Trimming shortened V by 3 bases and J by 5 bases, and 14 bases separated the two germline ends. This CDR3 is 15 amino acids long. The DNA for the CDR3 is TGTGCCAGCAGTTTGTCAGGGCTAGAGGATCAGCCCCAGCATTTT. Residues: CASSLSGLEDQPQHF.

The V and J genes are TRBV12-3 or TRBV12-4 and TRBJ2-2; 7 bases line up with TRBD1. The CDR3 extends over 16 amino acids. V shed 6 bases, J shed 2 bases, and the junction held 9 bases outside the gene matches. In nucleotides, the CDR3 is TGTGCCAGCAGAAAAAATACAGGGGCTAACACCGGGGAGCTGTTTTTT. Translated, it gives CASRKNTGANTGELFF.

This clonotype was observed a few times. The CDR3 loop is CASSSRGATSMPYNEQFF. CDR3 bases: TGCGCCAGCAGCTCTCGGGGGGCTACATCGATGCCATACAATGAGCAGTTCTTC. The genes are TRBV5-1 and TRBJ2-1, with D perhaps matching TRBD2 (7 bases). Germline V gives CDR1 SGHRS, CDR2 YFSETQ. The CDR3 length is 18 residues. Between the trimmed V and J ends, which lost 3 bases and 4 bases, there was a span of 23 bases.

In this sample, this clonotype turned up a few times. CDR3 DNA: TGCAGCGTGGGCAGGGGGGATCCCCAGCATTTT. It is translated as CSVGRGDPQHF. This chain joins TRBV29-1 and TRBJ1-5; 7 bases align to TRBD1. Germline V lookup: CDR1 SQVTM, CDR2 ANQGSEA. The CDR3 is made up of 11 amino acids. With V trimmed by 6 bases and J by 10 bases, 6 bases remained unmatched.

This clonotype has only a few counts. The chain's CDR3 is CASSSSSGGSTDTQYF. DNA for the CDR3: TGTGCCAGCAGTTCCTCGAGCGGGGGAAGCACAGATACGCAGTATTTT. This sequence joins TRBV12-3 or TRBV12-4 and TRBJ2-3; 8 bases match TRBD2. After removal of 4 bases from V and 0 bases from J, the junction contained 6 bases not matched to a gene. The CDR3 runs to 16 residues.

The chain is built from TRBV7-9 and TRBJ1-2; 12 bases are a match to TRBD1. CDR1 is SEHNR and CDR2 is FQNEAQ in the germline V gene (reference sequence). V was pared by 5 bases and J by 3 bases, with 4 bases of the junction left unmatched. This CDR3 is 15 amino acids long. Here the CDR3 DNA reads TGTGCCAGCAGCCTCGGGACAGGGGGCGACTATGGCTACACCTTC. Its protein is CASSLGTGGDYGYTF.